This entry concerns a single T cell receptor (beta chain). The sample originates from a study of blood T cell repertoires in COVID-19. Study-wide background: COVID-19 samples, acute and convalescent, were from the United States, Italy and Spain. PBMCs, B-cell-depleted T cells, or T cells were the source of the cDNA or gDNA that made up the material.

Original processing notes: Nucleated cell number was recorded as an estimate derived from reference gene primer amplification. Using immunoSEQ multiplex PCR, the repertoire was profiled, and TCRdb retains in-frame clones only, with some absent. Clone size and V and J calls were adopted from that table, with D and trimming inferred from the DNA. The sample includes 200,000 to 250,000 clones, around 90% of them seen just once. The CDR3 covers 15 residues. Germline CDR1 and CDR2: LGHNA and YNFKEQ. Trimming took off 0 bases at V and 0 bases at J, with 6 bases between the two ends. This sequence was found in a woman in her seventies with active or convalescent COVID-19. The specimen was peripheral blood. This chain connects TRBV4-2 to TRBJ1-3; D uncertain. The CDR3 protein is CASSQDRFSGNTIYF. In nucleotides, the CDR3 is TGTGCCAGCAGCCAAGACAGGTTCTCTGGAAACACCATATATTTT.